The next 4 T cell receptor beta chains were all read from a single sample in a study of beta chain features in type 1 diabetes (dated by TCRdb to 2016 to 2018). Overall study results and their limits: A moderate but significant shortening of TCRB CDR3 length was observed in type 1 diabetes patients in all four CD4+ subsets.

Library prep was done by the immunoSEQ multiplex PCR assay. The entire amount of isolated RNA was reverse transcribed using the High Capacity cDNA Reverse Transcription Kit, so the sequenced TCRB transcripts were expressed ones. TCRdb limited this immuneACCESS table to in-frame rearrangements with V and J called. A share of clones is missing; checked studies link under half to unresolved V genes, and the rest is unexplained. In all, the sample holds roughly 700,000 clones, and around 15% of those were seen once. In total, the top ten clones hold 0.02% to 0.025% of the sample. Their antigen targets remain unknown. Source material: naive CD4+ T cells from blood. Reading the label with the study, this specimen's cell subset or site is: true naive CD4+ T cells. The receptors here all came from a man between 18 and 35 years old with type 1 diabetes.

The chain is built from TRBV29-1 and TRBJ2-5; D gene uncertain. V dropped 4 bases and J dropped 4 bases, with 13 bases sitting between them. The length of the CDR3 is 13 residues. Germline assignment: CDR1 SQVTM and CDR2 ANQGSEA. The CDR3, as DNA: TGCAGCGTTGCGGTCAGTTCCTCAGAGACCCAGTACTTC. Amino acids: CSVAVSSSETQYF.

This clone was observed a handful of times. This chain uses TRBV9 with TRBJ1-1; a weak D match, TRBD1 (6 bases). Germline V gene lookup returns CDR1 SGDLS and CDR2 YYNGEE. Trimming took off 2 bases at V and 4 bases at J, with 12 bases between the two ends. The CDR3 is 14 residues long. In nucleotides, the CDR3 is TGTGCCAGCAGCGTCATTGGGGGCAGCACTGAAGCTTTCTTT. Translated, it gives CASSVIGGSTEAFF. The variable domain in full, completed from reference TRBV9 and TRBJ1-1, reads DSGVTQTPKHLITATGQRVTLRCSPRSGDLSVYWYQQSLDQGLQFLIQYYNGEERAKGNILERFSAQQFPDLHSELNLSSLELGDSALYFCASSVIGGSTEAFFGQGTRLTVV.

V usage is TRBV29-1 and J usage is TRBJ2-3; 8 nucleotides align to TRBD1. V was pared by 6 bases and J by 2 bases, with 4 bases of the junction left unmatched. CDR3 length equals 13 residues. Germline values: CDR1 SQVTM, CDR2 ANQGSEA. CDR3: CSVGQGVTDTQYF. CDR3 sequence (DNA): TGCAGCGTAGGACAGGGTGTCACAGATACGCAGTATTTT.

This chain joins TRBV18 and TRBJ2-1, with 9 bases that match TRBD1. CDR1 is KGHSH and CDR2 is LQKENI in the germline V gene. The CDR3 consists of 14 residues. Unmatched junction bases numbered 4, after V lost 3 bases and J lost 7 bases. The CDR3 nucleotides read TGTGCCAGCTCACCCGGACAGGGGACTAATGAGCAGTTCTTC. Encoded protein: CASSPGQGTNEQFF.